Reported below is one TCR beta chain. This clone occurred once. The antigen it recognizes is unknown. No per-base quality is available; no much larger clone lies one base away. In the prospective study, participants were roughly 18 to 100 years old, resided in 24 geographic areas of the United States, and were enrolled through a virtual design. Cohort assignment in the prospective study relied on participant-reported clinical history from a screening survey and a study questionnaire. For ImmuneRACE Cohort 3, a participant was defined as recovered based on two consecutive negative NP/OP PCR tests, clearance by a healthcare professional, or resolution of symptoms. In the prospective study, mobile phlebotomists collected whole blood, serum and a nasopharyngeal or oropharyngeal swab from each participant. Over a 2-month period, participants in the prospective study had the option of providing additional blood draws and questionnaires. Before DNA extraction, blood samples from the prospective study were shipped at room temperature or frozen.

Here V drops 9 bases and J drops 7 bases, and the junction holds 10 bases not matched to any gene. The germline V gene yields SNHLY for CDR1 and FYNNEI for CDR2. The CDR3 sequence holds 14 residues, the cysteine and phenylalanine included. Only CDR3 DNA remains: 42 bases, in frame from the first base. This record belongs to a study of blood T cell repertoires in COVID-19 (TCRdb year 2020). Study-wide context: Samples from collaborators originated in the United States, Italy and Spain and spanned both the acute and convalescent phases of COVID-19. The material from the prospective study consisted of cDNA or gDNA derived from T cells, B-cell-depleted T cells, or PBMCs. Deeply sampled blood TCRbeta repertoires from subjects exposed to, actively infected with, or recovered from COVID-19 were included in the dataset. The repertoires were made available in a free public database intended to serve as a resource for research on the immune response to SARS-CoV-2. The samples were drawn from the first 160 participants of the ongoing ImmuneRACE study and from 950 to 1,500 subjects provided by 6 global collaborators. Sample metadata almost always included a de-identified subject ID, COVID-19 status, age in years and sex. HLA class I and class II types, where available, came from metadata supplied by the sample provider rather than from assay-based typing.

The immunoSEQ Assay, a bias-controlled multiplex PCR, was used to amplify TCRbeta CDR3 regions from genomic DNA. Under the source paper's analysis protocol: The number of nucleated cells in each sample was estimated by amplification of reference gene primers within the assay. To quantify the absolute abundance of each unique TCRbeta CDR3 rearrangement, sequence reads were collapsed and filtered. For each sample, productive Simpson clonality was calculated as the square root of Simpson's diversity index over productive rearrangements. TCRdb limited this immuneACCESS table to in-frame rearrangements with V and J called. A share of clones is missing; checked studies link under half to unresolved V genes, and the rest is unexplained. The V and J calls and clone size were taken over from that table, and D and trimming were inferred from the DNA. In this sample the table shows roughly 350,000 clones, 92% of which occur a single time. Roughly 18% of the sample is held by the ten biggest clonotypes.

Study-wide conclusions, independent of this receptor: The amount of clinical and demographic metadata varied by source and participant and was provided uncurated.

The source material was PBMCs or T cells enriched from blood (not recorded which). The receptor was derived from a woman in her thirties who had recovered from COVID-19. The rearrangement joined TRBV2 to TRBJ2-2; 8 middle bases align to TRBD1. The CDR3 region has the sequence CAREDRVFGGELFF. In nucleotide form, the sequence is TGTGCCAGAGAGGACAGGGTATTTGGCGGGGAGCTGTTTTTT.